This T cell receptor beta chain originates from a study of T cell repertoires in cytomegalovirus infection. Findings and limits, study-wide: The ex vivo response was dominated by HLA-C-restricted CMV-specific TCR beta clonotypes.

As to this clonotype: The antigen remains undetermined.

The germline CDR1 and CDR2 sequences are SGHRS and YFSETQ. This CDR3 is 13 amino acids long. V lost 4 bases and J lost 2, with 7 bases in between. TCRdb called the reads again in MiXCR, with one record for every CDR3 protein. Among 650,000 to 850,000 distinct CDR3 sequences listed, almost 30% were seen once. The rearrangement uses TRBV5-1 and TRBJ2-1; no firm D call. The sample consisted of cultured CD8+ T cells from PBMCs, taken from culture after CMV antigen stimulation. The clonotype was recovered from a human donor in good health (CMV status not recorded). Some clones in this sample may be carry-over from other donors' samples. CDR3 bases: TGCGCCAGCAGCCCCTTTACCTACAATGAGCAGTTCTTC. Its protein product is CASSPFTYNEQFF.